This TCR beta chain was retrieved from a study of identical twins. Study-wide results and caveats: In beta out-of-frame sequences, the excess sharing between twins was weaker. Fewer insertions characterized abundant cord blood beta clonotypes, whereas memory repertoires showed none. There was an excess of low generation probability in the out-of-frame alpha sequences that twins shared.

This clonotype appeared many times. Its antigen is unknown. The V end lost 0 bases, the J end lost 8 bases, and 11 bases lay between the germline ends. The CDR3 covers 14 residues. The germline CDR1 and CDR2 sequences are LGHNA and YNFKEQ. Template switching introduced a universal primer site, and the cDNA bore unique molecular identifiers. One entry per CDR3 protein results from TCRdb running MiXCR on the 5' RACE reads. Here the sample spans 1.5 million to 2 million distinct CDR3 sequences, 32% being singletons. Sequencing was done on a sample of cord blood. The receptor was derived from a newborn girl in good health. This rearrangement joins TRBV4-2 to TRBJ2-1; TRBD2 is a possible D gene (5 bases). DNA for the CDR3: TGTGCCAGCAGCCAAGATCCACGGGAAGATGAGCAGTTCTTC. Its protein product is CASSQDPREDEQFF.